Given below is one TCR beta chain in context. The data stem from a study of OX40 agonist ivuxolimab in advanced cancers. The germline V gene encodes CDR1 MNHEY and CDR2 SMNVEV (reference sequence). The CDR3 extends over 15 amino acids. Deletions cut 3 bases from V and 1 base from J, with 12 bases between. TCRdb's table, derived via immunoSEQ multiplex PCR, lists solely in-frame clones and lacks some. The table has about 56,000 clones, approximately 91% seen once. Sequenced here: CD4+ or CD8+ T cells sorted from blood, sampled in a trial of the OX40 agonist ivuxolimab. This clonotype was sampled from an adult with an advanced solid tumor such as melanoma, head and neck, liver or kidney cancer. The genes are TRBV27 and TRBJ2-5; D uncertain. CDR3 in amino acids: CASSFLTQFQETQYF. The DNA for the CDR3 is TGTGCCAGCAGTTTTCTTACACAGTTCCAAGAGACCCAGTACTTC.